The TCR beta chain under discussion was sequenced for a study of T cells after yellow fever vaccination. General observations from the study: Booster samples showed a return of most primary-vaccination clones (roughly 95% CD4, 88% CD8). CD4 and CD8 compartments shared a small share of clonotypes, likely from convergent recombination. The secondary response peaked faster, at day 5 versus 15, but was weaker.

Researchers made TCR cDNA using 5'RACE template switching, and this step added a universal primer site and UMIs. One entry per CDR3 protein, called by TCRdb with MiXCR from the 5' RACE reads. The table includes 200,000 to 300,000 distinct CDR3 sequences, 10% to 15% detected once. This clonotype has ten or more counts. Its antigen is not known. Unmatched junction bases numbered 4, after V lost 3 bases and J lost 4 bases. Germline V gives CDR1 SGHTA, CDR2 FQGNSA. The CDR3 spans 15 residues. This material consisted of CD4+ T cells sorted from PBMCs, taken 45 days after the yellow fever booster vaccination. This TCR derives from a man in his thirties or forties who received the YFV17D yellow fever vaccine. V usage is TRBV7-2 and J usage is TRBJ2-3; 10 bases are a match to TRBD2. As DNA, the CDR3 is TGTGCCAGCAGCTTCCTAGCGGGAGTGCCAGATACGCAGTATTTT. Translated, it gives CASSFLAGVPDTQYF.